Sequencing of this T cell receptor (beta chain) was carried out in a study of blood T cells in healthy people across ages. For the second PCR, which ran for roughly 6 to 12 cycles, a sample-barcoded 5' primer and a J-beta primer mix were used. TCRdb re-analysed the 5' RACE reads in MiXCR, keeping a single row per CDR3 protein. The data show 550,000 to 600,000 distinct CDR3 sequences, 25% to 30% seen once. The TCR originated in a woman in her seventies in good health. Sample: blood.

This CDR3 is CASSFGTNEQFF. The CDR3 nucleotides are TGTGCCAGCAGCTTCGGGACTAATGAGCAGTTCTTC. V is TRBV7-2 and J is TRBJ2-1; the D gene is possibly TRBD2 (6 bases). V lost 3 bases and J lost 7, with 7 bases in between. Germline lookup yields CDR1 SGHTA and CDR2 FQGNSA. The CDR3 loop spans 12 amino acids. Full variable domain (missing parts from reference TRBV7-2 and TRBJ2-1): GAGVSQSPSNKVTEKGKDVELRCDPISGHTALYWYRQSLGQGLEFLIYFQGNSAPDKSGLPSDRFSAERTGGSVSTLTIQRTQQEDSAVYLCASSFGTNEQFFGPGTRLTVL.